The entry that follows covers one T cell receptor (beta chain) sequence. Antigen: not known. This entry is derived from a study of T-cell memory formation after mild COVID-19. Whole-study context: The two donors had largely donor-specific TCR clusters.

TCRdb called the 5' RACE reads again in MiXCR, with one record for every CDR3 protein. Of 35,000 to 50,000 distinct CDR3 sequences in the sample, over 6.5% were seen once. V was clipped by 3 bases and J by 10 bases, with 19 bases between them. The V gene's germline CDR1 is GTSNPN and CDR2 SVGIG (reference sequence). The CDR3 covers 14 residues. Study outcomes and limitations: Clones from the second wave (peaking day 37) had unconfirmed SARS-CoV-2 specificity.

The chain uses TRBV30 and TRBJ2-1; D is tentatively TRBD1 or TRBD2 (5 bases each). This sequence was found in an adult who had mild COVID-19 (a few samples of this study predate the infection). Cell type and time point are not known. Sequenced: PBMCs or a T cell subset sorted from them (not recorded which). The CDR3 region has the DNA TGTGCCTGGAGAGGGTCGGGACCCCTACCGGAGCAGTTCTTC. Its protein is CAWRGSGPLPEQFF.